The next 17 T cell receptor beta chains were all read from a single sample in a study of graft-versus-host responses after intestinal transplantation. Measured with immunoSEQ multiplex PCR; TCRdb has only the in-frame clones, and not every one. The sample consists of 20,000 to 30,000 clones, approximately 82% of them appearing once. Sequencing used PBMCs, obtained 28 days after intestinal transplant. These receptors were collected from a human patient who received an intestinal transplant, so some T cells may come from the graft donor.

The V and J genes are TRBV9 and TRBJ2-7; unclear D gene. This CDR3 has 14 residues. V lost 0 bases to trimming and J lost 4 bases, with 11 bases between them. CDR1 is SGDLS and CDR2 is YYNGEE in the germline V gene. The CDR3 loop reads CASSVGPDLYEQYF. In nucleotides, the CDR3 is TGTGCCAGCAGCGTAGGTCCGGATCTTTACGAGCAGTACTTC.

The genes are TRBV27 and TRBJ2-7; D unclear. This CDR3 has 12 amino acids. Germline V CDR1 and CDR2: MNHEY, SMNVEV (reference sequence). Trimming left V 7 bases short and J 0 bases short, with 7 bases between. The CDR3 bases are TGTGCCAGCACTCCTTACTCCTACGAGCAGTACTTC. Translation gives CASTPYSYEQYF.

The V and J genes are TRBV4-1 and TRBJ1-6; TRBD1 is a possible D gene (6 bases). The germline V gene encodes CDR1 MGHRA and CDR2 YSYEKL. This CDR3 has 22 amino acids. V lost 1 base to trimming and J lost 3 bases, with 28 bases between them. Written as DNA, the CDR3 is TGCGCCAGCAGCCAAGTCCGACTTGGGGGCTCGGATCCGCTACTCTATAATTCACCCCTCCACTTT. It yields the protein CASSQVRLGGSDPLLYNSPLHF.

This rearrangement joins TRBV6-6 to TRBJ1-6; D ambiguous. V was pared by 3 bases and J by 8 bases, with 11 bases between. Germline V gene sequence: CDR1 MNHNY, CDR2 SVGAGI (reference sequence). This CDR3 is 14 amino acids long. The DNA of the CDR3 is TGTGCCAGCAGTTATAAGGGTGGGGATTCACCCCTCCACTTT. This codes for CASSYKGGDSPLHF.

The chain joins TRBV11-2 to TRBJ2-5, with D maybe TRBD2 (5 bases). V gave up 2 bases and J gave up 2 bases, with 6 bases separating them. In germline, CDR1 is SGHAT, CDR2 FQNNGV. The CDR3 is made up of 13 amino acids. The CDR3 protein is CASSLREQETQYF. The CDR3 DNA reads TGTGCCAGCAGCTTACGGGAACAAGAGACCCAGTACTTC.

This clone was seen a single time. The chain links TRBV7-9 to TRBJ2-3; no definite D call. The CDR3 extends over 14 amino acids. CDR1 is SEHNR and CDR2 is FQNEAQ in the germline V gene (reference sequence). V dropped 4 bases and J dropped 0 bases, with 8 bases sitting between them. The CDR3 coding sequence is TGTGCCAGCAGCTCCCTAGTTAGCACAGATACGCAGTATTTT. The encoded protein is CASSSLVSTDTQYF.

The chain carries TRBV9 and TRBJ2-1; TRBD1 might be the D (6 bases). CDR1 and CDR2 (germline): SGDLS, YYNGEE. V was shortened by 0 bases and J by 4 bases, with 14 bases between the two germline ends. The CDR3 covers 16 residues. The CDR3 DNA reads as TGTGCCAGCAGCGTAGGGGACACAGTAATTTACAATGAGCAGTTCTTC. Protein: CASSVGDTVIYNEQFF.

The rearrangement uses TRBV29-1 and TRBJ2-2; D remains unclear. The CDR3 spans 12 residues. Looked up from germline, CDR1 is SQVTM and CDR2 is ANQGSEA. The V end lost 4 bases, the J end lost 4 bases, and 7 bases lay between the germline ends. The CDR3: CSVVLTTGELFF. The CDR3 nucleotides read TGCAGCGTTGTGTTAACCACCGGGGAGCTGTTTTTT.

The rearrangement joins TRBV7-6 to TRBJ1-4; 8 bases line up with TRBD1. The germline V gene has CDR1 SGHVS and CDR2 FNYEAQ. There are 15 residues in the CDR3. V trimming: 5 bases; J trimming: 8 bases; junction bases outside the gene matches: 10. CDR3 DNA: TGTGCCAGCAGCCTCACGGACAGGGCCGGGGAAAAACTGTTTTTT. Protein sequence: CASSLTDRAGEKLFF.

V is TRBV5-4 and J is TRBJ2-1; 8 positions match TRBD2. This CDR3 contains 17 residues. CDR1 and CDR2 (germline): SGHNT, YYREEE (reference sequence). The V gene end was trimmed by 0 bases and the J gene end by 4 bases; junction bases not matched to a gene: 9. The CDR3 region has the DNA TGTGCCAGCAGCTTGGGGGCCTCGGGGGGGCCGTACAATGAGCAGTTCTTC. This translates into CASSLGASGGPYNEQFF.

In this sample, this clone turned up a few times. The chain employs TRBV5-6 and TRBJ2-3; 13 bases map to TRBD2. The ends lost 4 bases at V and 6 bases at J; junction bases unmatched: 5. Germline assignment: CDR1 SGHDT and CDR2 YYEEEE. The CDR3 spans 15 residues. The CDR3 sequence: CASSGLAGARDTQYF. The CDR3 DNA reads as TGTGCCAGCAGCGGACTAGCGGGGGCCCGGGATACGCAGTATTTT. The full variable domain, in which reference TRBV5-6 and TRBJ2-3 provide the parts outside the CDR3, is DAGVTQSPTHLIKTRGQQVTLRCSPKSGHDTVSWYQQALGQGPQFIFQYYEEEERQRGNFPDRFSGHQFPNYSSELNVNALLLGDSALYLCASSGLAGARDTQYFGPGTRLTVL.

Notes on this clone: A read error may produce the germline difference seen at one junction end. The identical CDR3 is also encoded by other nucleotide sequences in the sample. The CDR3 DNA follows: TGCGCCAGCAGTGAGGATACGGGGGAAGGGACCCAGTACTTC. It encodes CASSEDTGEGTQYF. The J gene is TRBJ2-5, the V gene TRBV2; D is perhaps TRBD2 (6 bases). Per germline, CDR1 SNHLY and CDR2 FYNNEI. The CDR3 covers 14 residues.

This chain connects TRBV5-1 to TRBJ2-3, with 11 positions matching TRBD2. The junction had 6 bases not matched to a gene; V was cut back by 2 bases and J by 4 bases. The CDR3 has 16 residues. In germline, CDR1 is SGHRS, CDR2 YFSETQ. CDR3 loop: CASSLMTSGAPDTQYF. Here the CDR3 DNA reads TGCGCCAGCAGCTTAATGACTAGCGGGGCCCCAGATACGCAGTATTTT.

The chain links TRBV27 to TRBJ2-2, with no clear D. The CDR3 sequence is 13 residues long. Germline V CDR1 and CDR2: MNHEY, SMNVEV (reference sequence). V was clipped by 2 bases and J by 0 bases, with 1 base between them. This CDR3 is CASSLTNTGELFF. The CDR3 DNA follows: TGTGCCAGCAGTTTAACGAACACCGGGGAGCTGTTTTTT.

The chain couples TRBV14 to TRBJ2-3; tentative D call: TRBD2 (6 bases). This CDR3 region has 20 residues. Trimming stripped 0 bases from V and 0 bases from J, with 22 bases between. Germline CDR1 SGHDN, CDR2 FVKESK. CDR3 DNA sequence: TGTGCCAGCAGCCAAGAGGTAAGGGCTAGCGTGGAGGGTAGCACAGATACGCAGTATTTT. It codes for CASSQEVRASVEGSTDTQYF.

This clone occurred a few times. V gene TRBV2 combines with J gene TRBJ2-5; 8 nucleotides agree with TRBD2. CDR1 is SNHLY and CDR2 is FYNNEI in the germline V gene. The trim removed 6 bases at V and 5 bases at J, leaving 14 bases unmatched. The CDR3 runs 16 residues. CDR3 nucleotides: TGTGCCAGCAGCCCTCGGGGGGGGGCCACTGGGGAGACCCAGTACTTC. This codes for CASSPRGGATGETQYF. The whole variable domain, remainder taken from reference TRBV2 and TRBJ2-5, is EPEVTQTPSHQVTQMGQEVILRCVPISNHLYFYWYRQILGQKVEFLVSFYNNEISEKSEIFDDQFSVERPDGSNFTLKIRSTKLEDSAMYFCASSPRGGATGETQYFGPGTRLLVL.

The chain joins TRBV7-9 to TRBJ1-1, with D tentatively TRBD1 (6 bases). The CDR3 has 16 amino acids. The germline V gene encodes CDR1 SEHNR and CDR2 FQNEAQ (reference sequence). Trimming pared 3 bases from V and 4 bases from J, leaving 18 bases between. This chain's CDR3 is CASSFHGARGSTEAFF. The CDR3 region has the DNA TGTGCCAGCAGCTTCCACGGCGCGAGGGGGAGCACTGAAGCTTTCTTT.